The clone carrying this TCR beta chain was recorded a few times. Profiling relied on immunoSEQ multiplex PCR, and the TCRdb table lists in-frame clones only, not all of them. This sample has about 150,000 clones; approximately 80% occur once, and the top ten carry approximately 14%. The entry originates in a study of blood T cell repertoires in COVID-19. The CDR3 consists of 14 residues. Germline trimming cut 5 bases from V and 3 bases from J; bases unmatched to any gene: 3. Germline V gives CDR1 KGHSH, CDR2 LQKENI. The rearrangement uses TRBV18 and TRBJ1-2; 10 positions agree with TRBD1. The material sequenced was peripheral blood. This receptor was identified in a woman aged 80 or over with acute or convalescent COVID-19. In nucleotides, the CDR3 is TGTGCCAGCTCATCCGGGACAGGGGACTATGGCTACACCTTC. Its protein is CASSSGTGDYGYTF.